This T cell receptor beta chain was identified in a study of control samples from healthy donors and cancer patients. Assay used: immunoSEQ multiplex PCR; TCRdb lists only in-frame clones, some missing. The sample lists 45,000 or so clones, 80% to 90% occurring once. This CDR3 comprises 15 residues. The trim removed 1 base at V and 8 bases at J, leaving 5 bases unmatched. Germline loops: CDR1 SGHTA, CDR2 FQGNSA. The TCR sequence derives from an older woman with lung cancer. Sequencing was done on a sample of PBMCs. The rearrangement uses TRBV7-2 and TRBJ1-4; 9 bases line up with TRBD1. The CDR3 region has the DNA TGTGCCAGCAGCTTAGTGGGACAGGGCGAAGAAAAACTGTTTTTT. Amino acid sequence: CASSLVGQGEEKLFF.